Listed here are 14 T cell receptor beta chains from one sample, sequenced in a study of T-cell reconstitution after alpha-beta-depleted transplantation in children. The library targeted TCRbeta and was prepared with unique molecular identifiers. MiXCR, run by TCRdb on the PCR reads, gives a single entry per CDR3 protein. Of some 500,000 distinct CDR3 sequences in the sample, around 16% were seen once. The input for sequencing was PBMCs from the stem cell graft donor, taken from the stem cell graft. Receptor source: a human donor who donated a stem cell graft to a child with acute lymphoblastic leukemia.

This clonotype was seen a few times. The chain recombines TRBV19 with TRBJ2-3; 10 bases match TRBD1. The V segment lost 4 bases and the J segment 8 bases; nucleotides outside the gene matches: 18. The CDR3 length is 18 residues. Germline CDR1 is LNHDA and CDR2 is SQIVND (reference sequence). The CDR3 loop reads CASSKSKTGTGAYGTQYF. For the CDR3, the DNA is TGTGCCAGTAGTAAGAGTAAAACCGGGACAGGGGCTTATGGTACGCAGTATTTT.

This clonotype was picked up a small number of times. The rearrangement joins TRBV5-1 to TRBJ2-1; maybe TRBD2 (6 bases). CDR1 is SGHRS and CDR2 is YFSETQ in the germline V gene. The CDR3 runs to 13 residues. V shed 0 bases and J shed 10 bases, with 11 bases lying between them. CDR3 residues: CASSLGGGREQFF. The CDR3, as DNA: TGCGCCAGCAGCTTGGGGGGAGGCCGCGAGCAGTTCTTC. Full variable domain (outside the CDR3, taken from reference TRBV5-1 and TRBJ2-1): KAGVTQTPRYLIKTRGQQVTLSCSPISGHRSVSWYQQTPGQGLQFLFEYFSETQRNKGNFPGRFSGRQFSNSRSEMNVSTLELGDSALYLCASSLGGGREQFFGPGTRLTVL.

The V and J genes are TRBV12-3 or TRBV12-4 and TRBJ2-1, with 10 bases identical to TRBD2. V dropped 7 bases and J dropped 6; count of bases not matched to a gene: 9. This CDR3 spans 15 amino acids. Here the CDR3 reads CASTRGLAGANEQFF. Here the CDR3 DNA reads TGTGCCAGCACCAGGGGGCTAGCGGGAGCCAATGAGCAGTTCTTC.

This clonotype was seen repeatedly, ten times or more. V gene TRBV7-6 combines with J gene TRBJ2-7, with 8 bases identical to TRBD2. CDR3 length: 16 amino acids. V was pared by 1 base and J by 0 bases, with 5 bases of the junction left unmatched. Germline CDR1 reads SGHVS; CDR2 reads FNYEAQ. The CDR3 loop reads CASSLVSAGASYEQYF. In DNA, the CDR3 is TGTGCCAGCAGCTTAGTTTCAGCGGGAGCCTCCTACGAGCAGTACTTC.

The chain carries TRBV5-4 and TRBJ1-2; 7 nucleotides agree with TRBD1. Germline trimming cut 3 bases from V and 5 bases from J; bases unmatched to any gene: 7. The CDR3 consists of 14 residues. Germline CDR1 SGHNT, CDR2 YYREEE (reference sequence). CDR3 nucleotide sequence: TGTGCCAGCAGCTGGAGGGGGCAACAGTATGGCTACACCTTC. Its translation is CASSWRGQQYGYTF.

In its sample, this clonotype was seen a few times. The V and J genes are TRBV7-3 and TRBJ2-3; TRBD2 agrees at 10 bases. Germline loops: CDR1 SGHTA, CDR2 FQGTGA. There are 16 residues in the CDR3. V lost 5 bases and J lost 2; bases outside the gene matches: 7. CDR3 in amino acids: CASSAGLAPFTDTQYF. CDR3 DNA sequence: TGTGCCAGCAGCGCGGGACTAGCGCCCTTCACAGATACGCAGTATTTT.

This clonotype was seen more than once but under ten times. The chain is built from TRBV29-1 and TRBJ2-7; 10 nucleotides match TRBD2. There are 16 residues in the CDR3. Unmatched junction bases numbered 8, after V lost 1 base and J lost 2 bases. Germline V gene sequence: CDR1 SQVTM, CDR2 ANQGSEA. The CDR3 DNA reads TGCAGCGTTGAAGGGACTAGCGGAGGACTTACCTACGAGCAGTACTTC. Translating gives CSVEGTSGGLTYEQYF.

The J gene is TRBJ2-1, the V gene TRBV7-6; possibly TRBD2 for D (6 bases). V was cut by 1 base and J by 5 bases, with 18 bases left in between. CDR3 length: 17 residues. The germline gives CDR1 SGHVS, CDR2 FNYEAQ. The CDR3 is CASSLVGGAMKDNEQFF. For the CDR3, the DNA is TGTGCCAGCAGCTTAGTCGGAGGGGCGATGAAGGACAATGAGCAGTTCTTC.

The V and J genes are TRBV3-1 and TRBJ1-6, with D possibly being TRBD1 (5 bases). Deletions cut 7 bases from V and 10 bases from J, with 11 bases between. Germline V gives CDR1 LGHDT, CDR2 YNNKEL (reference sequence). This CDR3 is built from 12 residues. CDR3 coding DNA: TGTGCCAGCACCCAGGGAGAATCACCCCTCCACTTT. Its protein is CASTQGESPLHF.

This clonotype came up a few times. This chain joins TRBV20-1 and TRBJ2-2; the match to TRBD2 covers 13 bases. The CDR3 has 17 residues. V dropped 0 bases and J dropped 6; count of bases not matched to a gene: 7. The germline gives CDR1 DFQATT, CDR2 SNEGSKA (reference sequence). CDR3 sequence (DNA): TGCAGTGCTAGAGATTGGACTAGCGGGAGTGAAGCCGGGGAGCTGTTTTTT. It codes for CSARDWTSGSEAGELFF.

The chain recombines TRBV12-3 or TRBV12-4 with TRBJ1-3; D perhaps matches TRBD1 (5 bases). V was shortened by 4 bases and J by 0 bases, with 13 bases between the two germline ends. This CDR3 contains 16 residues. DNA for the CDR3: TGTGCCAGCAGTTCGACAGCGTTGAACTCTGGAAACACCATATATTTT. Its translation is CASSSTALNSGNTIYF.

This clonotype has just one count. The genes are TRBV20-1 and TRBJ2-5; TRBD2 matches 10 bases. The CDR3 has 14 residues. Germline V CDR1 and CDR2: DFQATT, SNEGSKA (reference sequence). V was pared by 4 bases and J by 7 bases, with 9 bases of the junction left unmatched. The CDR3 DNA follows: TGCAGTGCTAACCTAGCGGGGGCCTGGGGGACCCAGTACTTC. Translated, it gives CSANLAGAWGTQYF.

This clonotype was picked up many times. The genes are TRBV29-1 and TRBJ1-2; D unresolved. V lost 6 bases and J lost 6, with 11 bases in between. The CDR3 extends over 11 amino acids. Germline lookup yields CDR1 SQVTM and CDR2 ANQGSEA. CDR3 nucleotide sequence: TGCAGCGTACGGAGTGGCCATGGCTACACCTTC. It codes for CSVRSGHGYTF.

A note on this clonotype: Since a much larger clone is just one base distant, this may be a read error. The chain carries TRBV5-1 and TRBJ1-1, with a weak D call TRBD1 (6 bases). Germline V gene lookup returns CDR1 SGHRS and CDR2 YFSETQ. Trimming took 4 bases from V and 1 from J, leaving 11 bases between them. This CDR3 contains 14 residues. CDR3: CASSPGHGNTEAFF. Here the CDR3 DNA reads TGCGCCAGCAGCCCGGGACATGGGAACACTGAAGCTTTCTTT.